This passage covers 11 T cell receptor beta chains from one sample sequenced in a study of graft-versus-host responses after intestinal transplantation (dated by TCRdb to the early 2020s). Preparation of the library involved the immunoSEQ multiplex PCR assay. TCRdb retrieved this table from immuneACCESS and kept in-frame rearrangements only. Not all clones are present; in checked studies, unresolved V genes account for under half, and no reason is known for the remainder. The sample records under 20,000 clones, approximately 86% of which are singletons. The ten largest clonotypes hold 9.4% of the sample. The sample here was PBMCs, taken less than 240 days after intestinal transplant. The origin of the receptors is a human patient who received an intestinal transplant, so some T cells may come from the graft donor.

The CDR3 protein is CASSLGGSFTDTQYF. As DNA, the CDR3 is TGCGCCAGCAGCTTGGGGGGGTCCTTCACAGATACGCAGTATTTT. V gene TRBV5-1 combines with J gene TRBJ2-3; D may correspond to TRBD1 or TRBD2 (5 bases each). The CDR3 spans 15 residues. Germline CDR1 and CDR2: SGHRS and YFSETQ. The V end lost 0 bases, the J end lost 2 bases, and 10 bases lay between the germline ends. Full variable domain (rest looked up from reference TRBV5-1 and TRBJ2-3): KAGVTQTPRYLIKTRGQQVTLSCSPISGHRSVSWYQQTPGQGLQFLFEYFSETQRNKGNFPGRFSGRQFSNSRSEMNVSTLELGDSALYLCASSLGGSFTDTQYFGPGTRLTVL.

This chain joins TRBV5-6 and TRBJ2-1, with D unresolved. CDR1 is SGHDT and CDR2 is YYEEEE in the germline V gene. The CDR3 is made up of 15 amino acids. Deletions cut 0 bases from V and 7 bases from J, with 14 bases between. CDR3 nucleotides: TGTGCCAGCAGCTTGGGAGCCATACCTGTGAATGAGCAGTTCTTC. Amino acid sequence: CASSLGAIPVNEQFF.

The rearrangement joins TRBV11-2 to TRBJ2-7; TRBD2 might be the D (5 bases). With 2 bases removed from V and 4 bases from J, the gap between germline ends came to 15 bases. CDR1 and CDR2 from the germline V gene are SGHAT and FQNNGV. This CDR3 is 15 amino acids long. DNA of the CDR3: TGTGCCAGCAGCTTAAGTTCCGGGATGGGGTACGAGCAGTACTTC. Encoded protein: CASSLSSGMGYEQYF.

The J gene is TRBJ1-1, the V gene TRBV30; D call uncertain. The CDR3 loop spans 12 amino acids. Trimming cost V 1 base and J 9 bases, with 12 bases left between them. Germline CDR1 is GTSNPN and CDR2 is SVGIG (reference sequence). Written as DNA, the CDR3 is TGTGCCTGGAGTGCCCCGGTACTCAAAGCTTTCTTT. It codes for CAWSAPVLKAFF.

This chain connects TRBV4-1 to TRBJ1-4, with a weak D call TRBD1 (6 bases). The V and J ends lost 4 bases and 8 bases respectively, with 23 bases between them. Germline CDR1 is MGHRA and CDR2 is YSYEKL. The CDR3 runs to 17 residues. CDR3 sequence reads: CASSPHRGGDPGEKLFF. DNA for the CDR3: TGCGCCAGCAGCCCCCATAGGGGGGGGGACCCCGGGGAAAAACTGTTTTTT.

The chain uses TRBV7-3 and TRBJ2-3; D is uncertain. The CDR3 runs 12 residues. Germline assignment: CDR1 SGHTA and CDR2 FQGTGA. V lost 8 bases to trimming and J lost 0 bases, with 6 bases between them. CDR3 loop: CASGASTDTQYF. The CDR3 nucleotides read TGTGCCAGCGGAGCTAGCACAGATACGCAGTATTTT.

The chain combines TRBV27 with TRBJ1-6; D may be TRBD1 (5 bases). Germline V gene sequence: CDR1 MNHEY, CDR2 SMNVEV (reference sequence). V was cut by 4 bases and J by 0 bases, with 10 bases left in between. The CDR3 covers 16 residues. The CDR3 is CASSYRTLSYNSPLHF. CDR3 bases: TGTGCCAGCAGTTACAGGACCCTCTCCTATAATTCACCCCTCCACTTT.

The chain uses TRBV11-3 and TRBJ2-1; 9 bases line up with TRBD1. V was clipped by 5 bases and J by 3 bases; unmatched bases: 14. The CDR3 totals 18 residues. Germline CDR1 reads SGHNT; CDR2 reads YENEEA. CDR3 region: CASSRTGQGPTYYNEQFF. Written as DNA, the CDR3 is TGTGCCAGCAGCCGAACGGGACAGGGACCAACTTACTACAATGAGCAGTTCTTC.

This chain connects TRBV5-1 to TRBJ2-7; 7 bases agree with TRBD1. The ends lost 4 bases at V and 4 bases at J; junction bases unmatched: 17. In germline, CDR1 is SGHRS, CDR2 YFSETQ. The CDR3 is 17 amino acids. CDR3 in amino acids: CASSDTGVRDGKYEQYF. The CDR3, as DNA: TGCGCCAGCAGCGACACAGGGGTAAGGGACGGGAAGTACGAGCAGTACTTC.

The chain links TRBV12-5 to TRBJ2-4; 10 nucleotides match TRBD2. The germline gives CDR1 LGHNT, CDR2 FRNRAP. Unmatched junction bases numbered 4, after V lost 6 bases and J lost 5 bases. This CDR3 spans 14 amino acids. This CDR3 is CASGEGLAENIQYF. As DNA, the CDR3 is TGTGCTAGTGGGGAAGGACTAGCGGAAAACATTCAGTACTTC.

The chain has TRBV4-1 and TRBJ2-1; 10 bases match TRBD1. The junction had 1 base not matched to a gene; V was cut back by 4 bases and J by 4 bases. CDR1 MGHRA and CDR2 YSYEKL come from the germline V gene. The CDR3 spans 14 residues. The CDR3 DNA reads TGCGCCAGCAGCCGGGACAGGGGATACAATGAGCAGTTCTTC. As protein: CASSRDRGYNEQFF.